This TCR beta chain originates from a study of shared clonotypes between healthy human individuals. Regarding the study as a whole: Naive subsets tended to show greater estimated richness than memory subsets.

This table comes from immunoSEQ multiplex PCR, and its TCRdb copy is limited to in-frame clones, with some not included. The sample includes just over 2,000,000 clones, about 95% seen only once; the top ten take 0.13%. CDR3 length equals 15 residues. V gave up 1 base and J gave up 11 bases, with 15 bases separating them. CDR1 SGHAT and CDR2 FQNNGV come from the germline V gene. Concerning this clone itself: Its antigen is unidentified.

The TCR sequence derives from a man between 18 and 35 years old in good health. Sequencing input: naive CD4+ T cells sorted from blood. Described subset: CD45RA+ positively selected. This chain joins TRBV11-2 and TRBJ1-6, with TRBD1 as a possible D gene (5 bases). This CDR3 reads CASSLADSRRTPLHF. The CDR3 nucleotides read TGTGCCAGCAGCTTAGCAGACAGCCGAAGGACACCCCTCCACTTT.